The sequence of this T cell receptor (beta chain) was determined in a study of T-cell reconstitution after alpha-beta-depleted transplantation in children listed by TCRdb under 2016. For the study in its entirety: Using TCR repertoire profiling, the study followed T-cell immune reconstitution in a quantitative way in children after TCRalphabeta/CD19-depleted allogeneic hematopoietic cell transplantation.

The library was produced with PCR. TCRdb records Illumina HiSeq 2500 as the sequencer. Molecular barcoding was employed in the preparation of TCR libraries, with unique molecular identifiers being used to normalize TCRbeta repertoire quantification. TCRdb's own reprocessing of the public reads used fastp at Q25 and MiXCR and kept productive beta chains. Under each unique CDR3 protein, matching rows form one entry showing the most common genes and DNA. This sample holds about 340,000 distinct CDR3 sequences; 13% were observed only once. Jointly, the top ten make up about 3.9% of the sample. Trimming takes 3 bases off V and 2 bases off J; junction bases not matched to a gene: 5. Inclusive of the bounding cysteine and phenylalanine, the CDR3 is 15 residues long. Only the CDR3 DNA is retained, 45 bases long and in frame from the first base. Reading the germline V gene gives CDR1 SGHTA and CDR2 FQGNSA. This clonotype was seen once. The specificity of this receptor is unknown. No qualities accompany the bases; no much larger clone lies one base away. A single read makes a weak case.

The TCR was taken from a human donor who donated a stem cell graft to a child with Fanconi anemia. The specimen was PBMCs, collected from the stem cell graft. The rearranged segments are TRBV7-2 and TRBJ2-3, with TRBD2 matching 7 junction bases. The nucleotides are TGTGCCAGCAGCTTCCTAGCGGAAGACACAGATACGCAGTATTTT. This encodes CASSFLAEDTDTQYF.